The clone carrying this TCR beta chain is deemed medium-sized. The data belong to a study of early T cells in non-severe SARS-CoV-2 infection. V dropped 7 bases and J dropped 0; count of bases not matched to a gene: 5. The CDR3 runs 15 residues. CDR1 MNHNS and CDR2 SASEGT come from the germline V gene. The protocol attached unique molecular identifiers to individual cDNA molecules. TCRdb analysed the 5' RACE reads with MiXCR anew, one entry per CDR3 protein. The sample consists of fewer than 35,000 distinct CDR3 sequences, around 6% of them appearing once. Sample: whole blood. The chain employs TRBV6-1 and TRBJ2-1; 8 bases are shared with TRBD2. The clonotype comes from an adult who was a healthcare worker with PCR-confirmed SARS-CoV-2 infection or an uninfected control (not recorded which). CDR3 sequence: CASTIGTSSYNEQFF. For the CDR3, the DNA is TGTGCCAGCACCATCGGGACTAGCTCCTACAATGAGCAGTTCTTC.